This entry is about one T cell receptor (beta chain). No antigen is known for it. As the sequencing template, cDNA was produced by extracting RNA and reverse transcribing it. The table came from immunoSEQ multiplex PCR; TCRdb's copy has only in-frame clones and leaves some out. This sample yields roughly 100,000 clones, of which around three fifths are seen a single time; 8.5% to 10% belongs to the top ten. The data stem from a study of CD8+ T cells in alopecia areata. General observations from the study: Compared with mice, patients displayed less clear TCR sharing, possibly for HLA-related reasons.

Material for sequencing was CD4+ T cells sorted from blood. The TCR sequence derives from a human donor in good health.

DNA for the CDR3: TGTGCCTGGAACAATGATCCGGGGGGATGGAGACCCCAGTACTTC. It translates to CAWNNDPGGWRPQYF. This chain joins TRBV30 and TRBJ2-5; 7 bases align to TRBD2. V gave up 4 bases and J gave up 9 bases; unmatched junction bases: 17. The CDR3 covers 15 residues. Germline loops: CDR1 GTSNPN, CDR2 SVGIG (reference sequence).